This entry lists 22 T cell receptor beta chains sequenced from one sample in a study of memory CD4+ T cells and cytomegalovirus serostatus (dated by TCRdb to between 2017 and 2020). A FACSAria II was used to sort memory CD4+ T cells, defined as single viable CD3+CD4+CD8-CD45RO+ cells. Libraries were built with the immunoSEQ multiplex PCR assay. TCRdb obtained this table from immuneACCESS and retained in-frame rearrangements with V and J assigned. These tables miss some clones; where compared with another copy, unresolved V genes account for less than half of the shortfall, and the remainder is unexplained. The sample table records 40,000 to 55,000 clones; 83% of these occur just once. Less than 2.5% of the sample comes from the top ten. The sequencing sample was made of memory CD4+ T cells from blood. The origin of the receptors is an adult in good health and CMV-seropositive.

The CDR3 region has the DNA TGTGCCAGCAGGGGGACAGGGAGAGGCTATGGCTACACCTTC. It specifies CASRGTGRGYGYTF. The chain is built from TRBV6-1 and TRBJ1-2; 9 bases are a match to TRBD1. CDR1 and CDR2 from the germline V gene are MNHNS and SASEGT. V dropped 6 bases and J dropped 4; count of bases not matched to a gene: 6. This CDR3 is built from 14 residues.

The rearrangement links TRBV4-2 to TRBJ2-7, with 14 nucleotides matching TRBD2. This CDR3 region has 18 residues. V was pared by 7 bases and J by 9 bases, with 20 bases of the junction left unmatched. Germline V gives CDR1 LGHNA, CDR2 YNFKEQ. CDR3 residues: CASTPRGTSGSSLQGQYF. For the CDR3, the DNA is TGTGCCAGCACCCCGAGGGGGACTAGCGGGAGCTCACTCCAGGGGCAGTACTTC.

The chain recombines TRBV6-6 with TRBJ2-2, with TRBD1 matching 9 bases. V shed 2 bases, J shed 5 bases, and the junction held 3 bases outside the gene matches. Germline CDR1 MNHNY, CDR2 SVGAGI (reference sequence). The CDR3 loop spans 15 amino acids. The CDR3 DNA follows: TGTGCCAGCAGTTACGGGACAGGGAAAACCGGGGAGCTGTTTTTT. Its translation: CASSYGTGKTGELFF.

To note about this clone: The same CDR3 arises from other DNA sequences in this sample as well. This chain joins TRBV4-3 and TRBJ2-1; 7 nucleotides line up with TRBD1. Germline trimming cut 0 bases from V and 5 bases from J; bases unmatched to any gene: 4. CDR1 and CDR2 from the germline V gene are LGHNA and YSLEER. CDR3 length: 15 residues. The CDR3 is CASSQDRQGHNEQFF. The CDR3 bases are TGCGCCAGCAGCCAAGATCGACAGGGACACAATGAGCAGTTCTTC.

CDR3 coding DNA: TGTGCCACCAGGTTTCCCGGCGGGGACAATGAGCAGTTCTTC. This translates into CATRFPGGDNEQFF. The rearrangement uses TRBV15 and TRBJ2-1; D may be TRBD2 (6 bases). The CDR3 is made up of 14 amino acids. CDR1 is LNHNV, CDR2 YYDKDF, per germline (reference sequence). V shed 6 bases and J shed 5 bases, with 14 bases lying between them.

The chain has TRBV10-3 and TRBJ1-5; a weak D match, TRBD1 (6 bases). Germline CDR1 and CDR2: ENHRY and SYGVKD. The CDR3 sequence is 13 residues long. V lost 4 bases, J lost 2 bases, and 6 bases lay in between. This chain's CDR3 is CAISGQGNQPQHF. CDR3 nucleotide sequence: TGTGCCATCAGTGGACAGGGCAATCAGCCCCAGCATTTT.

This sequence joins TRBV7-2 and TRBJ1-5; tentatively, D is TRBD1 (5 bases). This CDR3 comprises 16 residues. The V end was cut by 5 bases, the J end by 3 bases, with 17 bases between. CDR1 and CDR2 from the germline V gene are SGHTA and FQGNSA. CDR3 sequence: CASSGDGGGPNQPQHF. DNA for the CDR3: TGTGCCAGCAGCGGAGACGGGGGTGGACCCAATCAGCCCCAGCATTTT.

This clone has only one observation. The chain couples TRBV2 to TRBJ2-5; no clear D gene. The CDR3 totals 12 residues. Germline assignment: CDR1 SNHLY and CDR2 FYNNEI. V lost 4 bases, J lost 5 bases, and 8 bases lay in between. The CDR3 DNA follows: TGTGCCAGCAGTGTCAGGTCCGAGACCCAGTACTTC. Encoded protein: CASSVRSETQYF.

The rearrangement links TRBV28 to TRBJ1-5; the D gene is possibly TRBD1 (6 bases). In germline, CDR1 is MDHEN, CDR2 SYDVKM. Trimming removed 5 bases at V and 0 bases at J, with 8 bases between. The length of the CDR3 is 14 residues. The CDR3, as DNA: TGTGCCAGCAGTGCAGGGGTTAGCAATCAGCCCCAGCATTTT. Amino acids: CASSAGVSNQPQHF. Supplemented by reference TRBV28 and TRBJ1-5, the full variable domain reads DVKVTQSSRYLVKRTGEKVFLECVQDMDHENMFWYRQDPGLGLRLIYFSYDVKMKEKGDIPEGYSVSREKKERFSLILESASTNQTSMYLCASSAGVSNQPQHFGDGTRLSIL.

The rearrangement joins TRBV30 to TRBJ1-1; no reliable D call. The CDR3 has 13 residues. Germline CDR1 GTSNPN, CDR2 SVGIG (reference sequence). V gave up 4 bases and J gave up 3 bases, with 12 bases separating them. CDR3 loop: CAWTRNMDTEAFF. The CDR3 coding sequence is TGTGCCTGGACTCGGAATATGGACACTGAAGCTTTCTTT.

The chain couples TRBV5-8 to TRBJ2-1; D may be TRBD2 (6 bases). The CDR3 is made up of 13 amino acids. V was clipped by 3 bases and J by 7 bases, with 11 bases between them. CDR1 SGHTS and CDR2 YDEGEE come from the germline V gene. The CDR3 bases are TGTGCCAGCAGCTGGTCGGGGAGGAATGAGCAGTTCTTC. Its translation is CASSWSGRNEQFF.

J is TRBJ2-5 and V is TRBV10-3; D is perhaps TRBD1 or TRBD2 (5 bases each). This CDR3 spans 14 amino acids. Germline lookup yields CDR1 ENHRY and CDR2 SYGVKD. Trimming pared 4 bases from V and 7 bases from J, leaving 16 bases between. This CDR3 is CAISGPGARGTQYF. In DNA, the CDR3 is TGTGCCATCAGTGGCCCCGGGGCCAGAGGGACCCAGTACTTC.

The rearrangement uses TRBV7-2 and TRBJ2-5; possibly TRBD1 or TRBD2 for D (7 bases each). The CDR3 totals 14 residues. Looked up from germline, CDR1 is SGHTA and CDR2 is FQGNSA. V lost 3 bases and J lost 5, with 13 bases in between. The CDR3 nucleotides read TGTGCCAGCAGCTTTTCAGGGGGGGCGGAGACCCAGTACTTC. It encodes CASSFSGGAETQYF.

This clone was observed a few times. CDR3 DNA sequence: TGTGCCATCAGTCACGACGGTCTGAACACTGAAGCTTTCTTT. This sequence encodes CAISHDGLNTEAFF. The V gene is TRBV10-3, the J gene TRBJ1-1; D not resolved. The germline gives CDR1 ENHRY, CDR2 SYGVKD. Trimming took 5 bases from V and 0 from J, leaving 10 bases between them. This CDR3 is built from 14 residues.

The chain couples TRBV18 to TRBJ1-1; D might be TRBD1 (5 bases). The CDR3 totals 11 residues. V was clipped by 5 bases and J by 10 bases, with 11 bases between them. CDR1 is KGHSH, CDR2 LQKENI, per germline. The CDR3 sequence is CASSSQDRAFF. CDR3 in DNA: TGTGCCAGCTCATCACAGGATAGAGCTTTCTTT.

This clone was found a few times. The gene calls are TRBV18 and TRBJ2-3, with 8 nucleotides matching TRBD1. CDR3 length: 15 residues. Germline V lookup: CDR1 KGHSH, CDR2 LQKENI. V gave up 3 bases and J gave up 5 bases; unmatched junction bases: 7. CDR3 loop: CASSPQGAPRDTQYF. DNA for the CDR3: TGTGCCAGCTCACCTCAGGGGGCGCCAAGAGATACGCAGTATTTT.

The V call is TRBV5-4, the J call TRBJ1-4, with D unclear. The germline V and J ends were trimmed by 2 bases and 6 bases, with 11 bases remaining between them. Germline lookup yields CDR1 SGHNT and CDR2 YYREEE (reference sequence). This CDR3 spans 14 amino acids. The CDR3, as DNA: TGTGCCAGCAGCTTTTCAGAAGAAGATGAAAAACTGTTTTTT. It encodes CASSFSEEDEKLFF. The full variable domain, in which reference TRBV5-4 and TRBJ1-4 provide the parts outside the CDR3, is ETGVTQSPTHLIKTRGQQVTLRCSSQSGHNTVSWYQQALGQGPQFIFQYYREEENGRGNFPPRFSGLQFPNYSSELNVNALELDDSALYLCASSFSEEDEKLFFGSGTQLSVL.

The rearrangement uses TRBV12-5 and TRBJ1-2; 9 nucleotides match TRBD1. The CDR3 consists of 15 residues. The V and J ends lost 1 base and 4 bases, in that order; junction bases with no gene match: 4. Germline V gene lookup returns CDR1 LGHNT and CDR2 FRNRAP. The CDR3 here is CASGLGDRDFYGYTF. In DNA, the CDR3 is TGTGCTAGTGGTTTGGGGGACAGGGACTTCTATGGCTACACCTTC. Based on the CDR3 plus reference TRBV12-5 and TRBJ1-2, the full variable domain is DARVTQTPRHKVTEMGQEVTMRCQPILGHNTVFWYRQTMMQGLELLAYFRNRAPLDDSGMPKDRFSAEMPDATLATLKIQPSEPRDSAVYFCASGLGDRDFYGYTFGSGTRLTVV.

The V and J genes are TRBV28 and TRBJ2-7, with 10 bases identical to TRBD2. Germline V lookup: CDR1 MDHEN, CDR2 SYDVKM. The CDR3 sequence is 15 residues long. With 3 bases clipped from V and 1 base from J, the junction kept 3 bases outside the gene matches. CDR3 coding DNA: TGTGCCAGCAGTTTTACTAGCGGGACATCCTACGAGCAGTACTTC. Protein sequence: CASSFTSGTSYEQYF.

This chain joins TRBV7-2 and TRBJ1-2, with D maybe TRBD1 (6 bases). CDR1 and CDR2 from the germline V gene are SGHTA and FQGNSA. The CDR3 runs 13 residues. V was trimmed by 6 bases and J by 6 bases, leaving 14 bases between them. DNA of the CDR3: TGTGCCAGCAGTCGACAGGTCGGCGATGGCTACACCTTC. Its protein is CASSRQVGDGYTF.

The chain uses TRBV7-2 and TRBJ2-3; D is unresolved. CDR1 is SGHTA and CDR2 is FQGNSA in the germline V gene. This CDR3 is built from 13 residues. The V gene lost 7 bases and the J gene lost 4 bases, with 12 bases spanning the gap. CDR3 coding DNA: TGTGCCAGCACGATGGAAATTGCAGATACGCAGTATTTT. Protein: CASTMEIADTQYF.

CDR3 in amino acids: CASSLDKYSGNTIYF. CDR3 DNA: TGTGCCAGCAGCTTGGACAAGTACTCTGGAAACACCATATATTTT. The chain combines TRBV7-2 with TRBJ1-3; maybe TRBD1 (5 bases). The CDR3 consists of 15 residues. The germline V gene encodes CDR1 SGHTA and CDR2 FQGNSA. V was clipped by 3 bases and J by 0 bases, with 9 bases between them.